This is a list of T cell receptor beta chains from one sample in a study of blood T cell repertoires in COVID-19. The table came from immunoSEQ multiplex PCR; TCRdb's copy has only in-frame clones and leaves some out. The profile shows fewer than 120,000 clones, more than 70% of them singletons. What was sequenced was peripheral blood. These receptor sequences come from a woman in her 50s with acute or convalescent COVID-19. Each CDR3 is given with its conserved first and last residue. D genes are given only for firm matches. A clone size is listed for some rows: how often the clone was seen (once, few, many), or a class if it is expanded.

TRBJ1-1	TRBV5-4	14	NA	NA	TGTGCCAGCAGCTTGGAGCGGGCGGGAACTGAAGCTTTCTTT	CASSLERAGTEAFF
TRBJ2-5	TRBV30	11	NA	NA	TGTGCCTGGAGCGTACAAGAGACCCAGTACTTC	CAWSVQETQYF
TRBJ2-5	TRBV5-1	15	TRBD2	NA	TGCGCCAGCAGCTTGGTAGCGGGAGGCCAAGAGACCCAGTACTTC	CASSLVAGGQETQYF
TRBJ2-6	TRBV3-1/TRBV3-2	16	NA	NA	TGTGCCAGCAGCCCGTTGAAGAGCTCTGGGGCCAACGTCCTGACTTTC	CASSPLKSSGANVLTF
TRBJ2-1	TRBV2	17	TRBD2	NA	TGTGCCAGCTGGTCCAACACCGGGGGACTAATCTACAATGAGCAGTTCTTC	CASWSNTGGLIYNEQFF
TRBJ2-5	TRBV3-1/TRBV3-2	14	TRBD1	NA	TGTGCCAGCAGACCAGGGGGCGTTGTAGAGACCCAGTACTTC	CASRPGGVVETQYF
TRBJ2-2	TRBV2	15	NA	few	TGTGCCAGCAGTGCCCAGCTAGGGAACACCGGGGAGCTGTTTTTT	CASSAQLGNTGELFF
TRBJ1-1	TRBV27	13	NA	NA	TGTGCCAGCAGTTTAGGCAGAAACACTGAAGCTTTCTTT	CASSLGRNTEAFF
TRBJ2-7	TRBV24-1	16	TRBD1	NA	TGTGCCACCAGTGAACCGGGACAGGGATCAATTGAGGAGCAGTACTTC	CATSEPGQGSIEEQYF
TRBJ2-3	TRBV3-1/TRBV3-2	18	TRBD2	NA	TGTGCCAGCAGCCTGAACCCCTCTGGCGGGGGGAGCACAGATACGCAGTATTTT	CASSLNPSGGGSTDTQYF
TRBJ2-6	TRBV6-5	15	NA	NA	TGTGCCAGCGGCAGGGATTTCTCTGGGGCCAACGTCCTGACTTTC	CASGRDFSGANVLTF
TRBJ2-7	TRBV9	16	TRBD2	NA	TGTGCCAGCAGCCCCGGGGTGCGAGCGGGAGCCGCCGAGCAGTACTTC	CASSPGVRAGAAEQYF
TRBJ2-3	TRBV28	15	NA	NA	TGTGCCAGCAGTCGAGCTGGCGGGGACACAGATACGCAGTATTTT	CASSRAGGDTDTQYF
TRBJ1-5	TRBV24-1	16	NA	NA	TGTGCCACCAGTGACCATACAGGGTCCCCAAATCAGCCCCAGCATTTT	CATSDHTGSPNQPQHF
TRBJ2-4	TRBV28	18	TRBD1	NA	TGTGCCAGCAGTTTCCCTCGCACAGGGGTCGGGGCCAAAAACATTCAGTACTTC	CASSFPRTGVGAKNIQYF
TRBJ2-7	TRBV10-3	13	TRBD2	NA	TGTGCCACCTCGGGACTAGCGGTATACGAGCAGTACTTC	CATSGLAVYEQYF
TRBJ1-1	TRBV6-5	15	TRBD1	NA	TGTGCCAGCAAGCGGGGACAGGGGGTGAACACTGAAGCTTTCTTT	CASKRGQGVNTEAFF
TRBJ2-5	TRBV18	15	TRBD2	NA	TGTGCCAGCTCGGAGGGACTAGCGGGGGGAGAGACCCAGTACTTC	CASSEGLAGGETQYF
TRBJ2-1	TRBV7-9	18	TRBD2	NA	TGTGCCAGCAGCTTAACCGACTTGGGCCTAGCGGGAGGGTATGAGCAGTTCTTC	CASSLTDLGLAGGYEQFF
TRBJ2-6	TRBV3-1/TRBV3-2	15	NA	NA	TGTGCCAGCAGTCACAGTTACAGTGGGGCCAACGTCCTGACTTTC	CASSHSYSGANVLTF
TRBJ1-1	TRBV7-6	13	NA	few	TGTGCCAGCAGCTTAGGGCAAAGAACTGAAGCTTTCTTT	CASSLGQRTEAFF
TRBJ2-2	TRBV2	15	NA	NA	TGTGCCAGCAGTGGCGTTCTCCGGGTGTCCGGGGAGCTGTTTTTT	CASSGVLRVSGELFF
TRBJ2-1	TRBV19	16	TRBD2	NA	TGTGCCAGTAGTATCGTATCACTAGCGGGGGGCAATGAGCAGTTCTTC	CASSIVSLAGGNEQFF
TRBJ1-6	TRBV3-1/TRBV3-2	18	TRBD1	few	TGTGCCAGCAGCCGCACCCGGACAGGGAGCTCCTATAATTCACCCCTCCACTTT	CASSRTRTGSSYNSPLHF
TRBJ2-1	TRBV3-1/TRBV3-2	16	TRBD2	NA	TGTGCCAGCAGCCCCCTCGAGCGGGGTACCTACAATGAGCAGTTCTTC	CASSPLERGTYNEQFF
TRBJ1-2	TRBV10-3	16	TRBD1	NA	TGTGCCATCAGTGTTACGACAGGGGGCGCGTACTATGGCTACACCTTC	CAISVTTGGAYYGYTF
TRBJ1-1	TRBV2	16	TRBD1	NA	TGTGCCAGCGGTTTGACAGGGGGCTTAATGGGTACTGAAGCTTTCTTT	CASGLTGGLMGTEAFF